This is a list of T cell receptor beta chains from one sample in a study of blood T cell repertoires in COVID-19. The data were produced by immunoSEQ multiplex PCR, yet TCRdb's version contains in-frame clones alone and is incomplete. The table shows 120,000 or so clones, with 75% to 90% occurring only once. Material for sequencing was peripheral blood. The receptors shown here come from a man aged 70-80 years with active or convalescent COVID-19. CDR3s include the opening cysteine and the closing phenylalanine or tryptophan.

V gene	J gene	CDR3 protein
TRBV28	TRBJ1-2	CASRRQGADYGYTF
TRBV6-4	TRBJ1-5	CASSETSNQPQHF
TRBV5-1	TRBJ2-1	CASSGERSLYNEQFF
TRBV6-5	TRBJ2-7	CASSYPVAGGLWEQYF
TRBV28	TRBJ1-2	CASSLGDRVNYGYTF
TRBV27	TRBJ1-5	CASSLSGGGQGSNQPQHF
TRBV5-6	TRBJ1-6	CASSLGDRFSPLHF
TRBV7-2	TRBJ2-2	CASSLPRDRPNTGELFF
TRBV5-1	TRBJ2-5	CASTRQSYQETQYF
TRBV19	TRBJ2-2	CASSMGLAATGELFF
TRBV2	TRBJ2-5	CASSPRETQYF
TRBV29-1	TRBJ1-1	CSVEDRTKMNTEAFF
TRBV28	TRBJ2-4	CASSLVQGVKNIQYF
TRBV10-3	TRBJ2-2	CAISEADITGELFF
TRBV9	TRBJ2-1	CASSVSLGESAQFF
TRBV19	TRBJ1-1	CASSRRKNTEAFF
TRBV5-8	TRBJ1-2	CASSLGGTGRSGYTF
TRBV2	TRBJ1-1	CASRGPGLKNTEAFF
TRBV28	TRBJ1-4	CASSLAQSNEKLFF
TRBV4-1	TRBJ1-2	CASSQERGLVNYGYTF
TRBV28	TRBJ1-5	CASSFRGQGVNQPQHF
TRBV10-3	TRBJ2-5	CAIRGGLAGETQYF
TRBV15	TRBJ1-1	CATSRGPNTEAFF
TRBV7-9	TRBJ1-4	CASSLGLSNEKLFF
TRBV6-5	TRBJ2-5	CASSSHLETQYF
TRBV28	TRBJ1-5	CASSLIGTGVQAQHF
TRBV10-3	TRBJ2-1	CAISESLAGGGEQFF
TRBV6-2/TRBV6-3	TRBJ2-1	CASSYRASGNTGGEQFF
TRBV9	TRBJ2-2	CASSGGAGVFAGELFF
TRBV28	TRBJ1-4	CASSLDRDGEKLFF
TRBV7-8	TRBJ1-5	CASSVQTGDQPQHF
TRBV18	TRBJ2-3	CASSPPTGTSTDTQYF
TRBV9	TRBJ2-3	CASSVGVTSDTQYF
TRBV5-6	TRBJ2-7	CASSPVPSGTTPYEQYF
TRBV3-1/TRBV3-2	TRBJ1-2	CASSQEWDTGYGYTF
TRBV19	TRBJ2-2	CASSTVGGTGELFF
TRBV2	TRBJ2-3	CASHSGINTDTQYF
TRBV6-5	TRBJ2-2	CASTLARELFF
TRBV27	TRBJ2-7	CASSGLAGGLDSYEQYF
TRBV11-3	TRBJ2-3	CASSSGVSTDTDTQYF